This T cell receptor beta chain came from a study of blood T cells in healthy people across ages. Together with a sample-barcoded 5' primer, a J-beta primer mix was included in a second PCR lasting roughly 6 to 12 cycles. Using its own MiXCR run on the 5' RACE reads, TCRdb lists one record per CDR3 protein. Of fewer than 2 million distinct CDR3 sequences listed, about 39% are singletons. Study outcomes and limitations: When set beside aged donors, long-lived donors presented more naive CD4+ cells and higher diversity.

The CDR3 is made up of 15 amino acids. V was trimmed by 6 bases and J by 3 bases, leaving 16 bases between them. Germline-derived CDR1 and CDR2 are MDHEN and SYDVKM. This clonotype was detected a few times. Its antigen is not known. Sequenced material: blood. This TCR came from a human donor in good health. J is TRBJ2-3 and V is TRBV28; maybe TRBD1 (6 bases). The CDR3 here is CASRQTGLRTDTQYF. CDR3 sequence (DNA): TGTGCCAGCAGGCAGACAGGTCTTAGGACAGATACGCAGTATTTT.